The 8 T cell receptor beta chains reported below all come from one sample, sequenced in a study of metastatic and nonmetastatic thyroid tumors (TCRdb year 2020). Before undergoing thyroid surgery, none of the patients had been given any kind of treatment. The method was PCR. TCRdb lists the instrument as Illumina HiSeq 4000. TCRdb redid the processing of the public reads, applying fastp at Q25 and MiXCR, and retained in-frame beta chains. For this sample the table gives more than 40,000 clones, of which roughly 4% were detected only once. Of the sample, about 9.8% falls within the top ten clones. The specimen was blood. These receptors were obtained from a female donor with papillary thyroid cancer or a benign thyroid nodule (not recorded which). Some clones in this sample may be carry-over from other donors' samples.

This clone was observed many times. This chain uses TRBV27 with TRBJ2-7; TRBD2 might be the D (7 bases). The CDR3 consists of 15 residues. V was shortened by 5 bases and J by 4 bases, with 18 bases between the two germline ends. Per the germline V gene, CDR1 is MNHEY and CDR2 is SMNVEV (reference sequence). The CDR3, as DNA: TGTGCCAGCAGTAAGGGAGGGGGAGTATTTTACGAGCAGTACTTC. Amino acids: CASSKGGGVFYEQYF.

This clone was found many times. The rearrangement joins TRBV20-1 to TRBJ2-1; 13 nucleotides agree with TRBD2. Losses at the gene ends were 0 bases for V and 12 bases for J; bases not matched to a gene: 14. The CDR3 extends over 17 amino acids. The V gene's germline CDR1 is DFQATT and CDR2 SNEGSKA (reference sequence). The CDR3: CSARDSRGTSGRALQFF. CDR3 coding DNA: TGCAGTGCTAGAGACTCGAGGGGCACTAGCGGGAGGGCACTGCAGTTCTTC.

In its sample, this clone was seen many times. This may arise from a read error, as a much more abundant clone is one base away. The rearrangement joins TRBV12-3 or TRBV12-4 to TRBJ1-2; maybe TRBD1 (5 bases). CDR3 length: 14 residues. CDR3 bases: TGTGTCAGCACTAGAAGGGGAACAAACTATGGCTACACCTTC. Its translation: CVSTRRGTNYGYTF.

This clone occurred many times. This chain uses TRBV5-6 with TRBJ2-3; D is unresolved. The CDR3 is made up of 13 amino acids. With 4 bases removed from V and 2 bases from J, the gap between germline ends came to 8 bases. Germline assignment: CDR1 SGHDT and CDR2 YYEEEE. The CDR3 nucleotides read TGTGCCAGCAGCCCGGAATTCACAGATACGCAGTATTTT. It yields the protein CASSPEFTDTQYF.

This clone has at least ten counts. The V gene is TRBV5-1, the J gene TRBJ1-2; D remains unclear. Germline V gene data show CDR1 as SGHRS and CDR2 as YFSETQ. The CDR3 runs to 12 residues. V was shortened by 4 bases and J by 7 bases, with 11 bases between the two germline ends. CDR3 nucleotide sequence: TGCGCCAGCAGCGAGCGGCAAGGTGGCTACACCTTC. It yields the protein CASSERQGGYTF.

CDR3 DNA: TGTGCCAGCAGCTTGGCCAAGGGATTCTACACTGAAGCTTTCTTT. The encoded protein is CASSLAKGFYTEAFF. The V and J genes are TRBV5-4 and TRBJ1-1, with no clear D. Germline CDR1 reads SGHNT; CDR2 reads YYREEE (reference sequence). This CDR3 is 15 amino acids long. The germline V and J ends were trimmed by 0 bases and 3 bases, with 12 bases remaining between them.

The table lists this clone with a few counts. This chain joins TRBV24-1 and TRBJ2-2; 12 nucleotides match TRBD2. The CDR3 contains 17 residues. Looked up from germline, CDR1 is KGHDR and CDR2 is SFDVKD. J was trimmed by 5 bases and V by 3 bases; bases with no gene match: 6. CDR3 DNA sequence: TGTGCCACCAGTGATCCTTCGACTAGCGGGAGAACCGGGGAGCTGTTTTTT. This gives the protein CATSDPSTSGRTGELFF.

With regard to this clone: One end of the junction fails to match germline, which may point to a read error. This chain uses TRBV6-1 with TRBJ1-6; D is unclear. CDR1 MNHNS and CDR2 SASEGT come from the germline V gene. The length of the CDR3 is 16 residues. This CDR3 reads CASRNKARPQKGALHF. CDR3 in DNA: TGTGCCAGCAGGAACAAAGCGCGACCCCAAAAAGGCGCCCTACACTTT.